This T cell receptor beta chain was sequenced during a study of control samples from healthy donors and cancer patients. This clone was seen once. Assay used: immunoSEQ multiplex PCR; TCRdb lists only in-frame clones, some missing. The sample yields about 120,000 clones, 87% seen once. CDR1 is SGHDT and CDR2 is YYEEEE in the germline V gene. The CDR3 has 13 amino acids. Trimming stripped 0 bases from V and 10 bases from J, with 13 bases between. The chain joins TRBV5-6 to TRBJ1-2; D remains unclear. The sequencing input was blood. The TCR comes from a man aged 25 to 40 in good health. The CDR3 reads CASSLGFTTDYTF. CDR3 bases: TGTGCCAGCAGCTTGGGTTTCACGACGGACTACACCTTC.